These 32 T cell receptor beta chains were all obtained from the same sample, sequenced in a study of post-analysis software for immune sequencing data. These TCRs are of unknown antigen specificity. Tagging with unique molecular identifiers was a feature of the TCR beta cDNA libraries. Each CDR3 protein is one row after TCRdb ran MiXCR on the PCR reads. This sample has 650,000 to 850,000 distinct CDR3 sequences, with around 53% found just once. Overall study results and limits: About 5 TRBV segments appeared more often in patients than in controls, and TRBV5-6, TRBV5-1 and TRBV20-1 were among these.

The sample taken for sequencing was blood. These receptors were collected from a girl aged 10 to 17 with multiple sclerosis.

This clonotype was detected only once. The chain combines TRBV27 with TRBJ2-7, with D maybe TRBD2 (6 bases). Near its end, the DNA agrees better with TRBJ2-5, so the J call may be wrong. The CDR3 length is 15 residues. Per germline, CDR1 MNHEY and CDR2 SMNVEV (reference sequence). The CDR3 protein is CASSFRRTNKETQYF. The CDR3 DNA follows: TGTGCCAGCAGTTTCCGGCGGACTAACAAAGAGACCCAGTACTTC.

This clonotype was counted only a few times. This rearrangement joins TRBV29-1 to TRBJ2-7; D may correspond to TRBD1 or TRBD2 (6 bases each). The J call may be faulty, since TRBJ2-5 better matches the DNA end. The CDR3 is 12 amino acids. The V gene's germline CDR1 is SQVTM and CDR2 ANQGSEA. The CDR3 here is CSGGASQGTQYF. CDR3 nucleotides: TGCAGCGGGGGGGCTAGCCAGGGGACCCAGTACTTC.

The genes are TRBV4-2 and TRBJ2-7; D is perhaps TRBD1 or TRBD2 (5 bases each). Germline CDR1 and CDR2: LGHNA and YNFKEQ. V lost 0 bases, J lost 5 bases, and 14 bases lay in between. CDR3 size: 15 residues. CDR3 amino acids: CASSQEGRGLHEQYF. CDR3 nucleotide sequence: TGTGCCAGCAGCCAAGAAGGTCGGGGCCTACACGAGCAGTACTTC.

This clonotype was observed a handful of times. This chain connects TRBV2 to TRBJ2-7; weak D call: TRBD2 (6 bases). Germline CDR1 is SNHLY and CDR2 is FYNNEI. The CDR3 has 14 residues. The ends were cut back, 3 bases at V and 1 base at J, with 10 bases in the middle. The CDR3 nucleotides are TGTGCCAGCAGTGAGCGGGACGATTCCTACGAGCAGTACTTC. Translated: CASSERDDSYEQYF.

The chain combines TRBV20-1 with TRBJ2-7; D may be TRBD2 (5 bases). Germline lookup yields CDR1 DFQATT and CDR2 SNEGSKA (reference sequence). This CDR3 region has 12 residues. Between the trimmed V and J ends, which lost 0 bases and 7 bases, there was a span of 10 bases. The CDR3 is CSARDSWREQYF. The CDR3 nucleotides read TGCAGTGCTAGAGATTCCTGGAGGGAGCAGTACTTC.

This clonotype has only a few counts. The chain couples TRBV7-2 to TRBJ2-4; TRBD2 might be the D (5 bases). The germline V and J ends were trimmed by 3 bases and 0 bases, with 9 bases remaining between them. This CDR3 contains 15 residues. Germline-derived CDR1 and CDR2 are SGHTA and FQGNSA. In DNA form, the CDR3 reads TGTGCCAGCAGCTTTGGGGAGCTAGCCAAAAACATTCAGTACTTC. Encoded protein: CASSFGELAKNIQYF.

The chain employs TRBV5-1 and TRBJ2-1; D is ambiguous. CDR1 and CDR2 from the germline V gene are SGHRS and YFSETQ. CDR3 length: 16 amino acids. Trimming stripped 0 bases from V and 0 bases from J, with 10 bases between. Written as DNA, the CDR3 is TGCGCCAGCAGCTTGGGGTGGCTAGACTCCTACAATGAGCAGTTCTTC. Translating gives CASSLGWLDSYNEQFF.

J is TRBJ2-3 and V is TRBV15; no clear D gene. The ends were cut back, 1 base at V and 5 bases at J, with 13 bases in the middle. Germline-derived CDR1 and CDR2 are LNHNV and YYDKDF (reference sequence). The CDR3 covers 15 residues. CDR3 in amino acids: CATSRVPGPGDTQYF. In DNA, the CDR3 is TGTGCCACCAGCAGAGTACCGGGCCCAGGAGATACGCAGTATTTT.

The rearrangement uses TRBV6-2 or TRBV6-3 and TRBJ2-7; D might be TRBD1 (6 bases). V dropped 8 bases and J dropped 5 bases, with 22 bases sitting between them. Germline V CDR1 and CDR2: MNHEY, SVGEGT. The CDR3 has 15 amino acids. CDR3 nucleotide sequence: TGTGCCAGCCGAAGCAGCGACAGGATCATCCACGAGCAGTACTTC. This sequence encodes CASRSSDRIIHEQYF.

V gene TRBV7-9 combines with J gene TRBJ2-1; D possibly corresponds to TRBD2 (6 bases). The CDR3 has 12 residues. Germline V gives CDR1 SEHNR, CDR2 FQNEAQ (reference sequence). V dropped 4 bases and J dropped 8 bases, with 9 bases sitting between them. CDR3 DNA sequence: TGTGCCAGCAGCTCCCCGGGGGATGAGCAGTTCTTC. It encodes CASSSPGDEQFF.

There are a few counts of this clonotype. The chain combines TRBV7-9 with TRBJ2-7, with D maybe TRBD1 (6 bases). This CDR3 contains 19 residues. The V and J ends lost 1 base and 7 bases respectively, with 29 bases between them. The germline V gene has CDR1 SEHNR and CDR2 FQNEAQ (reference sequence). This CDR3 reads CASSLVLTAGDPNRGEQYF. CDR3 nucleotides: TGTGCCAGCAGCTTAGTTCTGACGGCAGGGGATCCCAATCGGGGTGAGCAGTACTTC.

The table lists this clonotype with a few counts. This chain connects TRBV7-6 to TRBJ2-1, with 8 nucleotides matching TRBD2. The CDR3 covers 13 residues. CDR1 and CDR2 from the germline V gene are SGHVS and FNYEAQ. Losses at the gene ends were 5 bases for V and 9 bases for J; bases not matched to a gene: 6. The CDR3 region has the DNA TGTGCCAGCAGCCCCCCGCGGGGGGCTGAGCAGTTCTTC. It yields the protein CASSPPRGAEQFF. The variable domain in full, with the rest retrieved from reference TRBV7-6 and TRBJ2-1, is GAGVSQSPRYKVTKRGQDVALRCDPISGHVSLYWYRQALGQGPEFLTYFNYEAQQDKSGLPNDRFSAERPEGSISTLTIQRTEQRDSAMYRCASSPPRGAEQFFGPGTRLTVL.

This chain links TRBV3-1 with TRBJ1-2, with 12 bases lining up with TRBD1. Germline V gene data show CDR1 as LGHDT and CDR2 as YNNKEL (reference sequence). This CDR3 comprises 17 residues. V was clipped by 4 bases and J by 5 bases; unmatched bases: 11. The CDR3 sequence: CASSRGTGGAAGYGYTF. In DNA, the CDR3 is TGTGCCAGCAGCCGCGGGACAGGGGGCGCAGCGGGATATGGCTACACCTTC.

CDR3 region: CASSSSGPGGQFF. Written as DNA, the CDR3 is TGTGCCAGCAGTTCTAGCGGACCAGGGGGGCAGTTCTTC. The chain links TRBV7-3 to TRBJ2-1; D possibly matches TRBD1 or TRBD2 (7 bases each). V shed 6 bases and J shed 12 bases, with 18 bases lying between them. This CDR3 region has 13 residues. Looked up from germline, CDR1 is SGHTA and CDR2 is FQGTGA.

V gene TRBV12-3 or TRBV12-4 combines with J gene TRBJ2-3; 9 bases are shared with TRBD1. With 6 bases clipped from V and 4 bases from J, the junction kept 8 bases outside the gene matches. The CDR3 is 15 amino acids. The CDR3 nucleotides are TGTGCCAGCAGACCCCGGGACAGGGACGCAGATACGCAGTATTTT. Its translation: CASRPRDRDADTQYF.

V and J are TRBV11-3 and TRBJ2-3; tentative D call: TRBD2 (5 bases). This CDR3 comprises 17 residues. Per the germline V gene, CDR1 is SGHNT and CDR2 is YENEEA. The V end was cut by 1 base, the J end by 5 bases, with 19 bases between. The CDR3 reads CASSLGQRGIGGDTQYF. As DNA, the CDR3 is TGTGCCAGCAGCTTAGGCCAACGGGGAATTGGTGGAGATACGCAGTATTTT.

On this clonotype itself: An end of the junction does not agree with germline; a read error may underlie this. This sequence joins TRBV4-1 and TRBJ2-7, with D perhaps matching TRBD2 (6 bases). The DNA end favors TRBJ2-5, so the J call may be wrong. This CDR3 spans 13 amino acids. CDR1 and CDR2 (germline): MGHRA, YSYEKL. CDR3 sequence: CAGSPGLRQTQYF. The CDR3, as DNA: TGCGCCGGCAGCCCGGGACTTCGGCAGACCCAGTACTTC.

The chain links TRBV7-2 to TRBJ2-3, with TRBD2 matching over 9 bases. V shed 3 bases and J 4 bases; nucleotides not matched to a gene: 8. The CDR3 spans 16 residues. The germline V gene encodes CDR1 SGHTA and CDR2 FQGNSA. CDR3 residues: CASSFLAGVYPDTQYF. CDR3 bases: TGTGCCAGCAGCTTTTTAGCGGGGGTTTATCCAGATACGCAGTATTTT.

The chain carries TRBV29-1 and TRBJ1-2, with D maybe TRBD1 (5 bases). V lost 6 bases and J lost 5, with 16 bases in between. Looked up from germline, CDR1 is SQVTM and CDR2 is ANQGSEA. The CDR3 extends over 13 amino acids. The CDR3, as DNA: TGCAGCGTGCGACATAGGGGCTGGTATGGCTACACCTTC. Translated, it gives CSVRHRGWYGYTF.

The chain is built from TRBV7-3 and TRBJ2-5; TRBD2 agrees at 9 bases. The V gene's germline CDR1 is SGHTA and CDR2 FQGTGA. The junction had 5 bases not matched to a gene; V was cut back by 1 base and J by 5 bases. CDR3 length: 15 amino acids. CDR3 coding DNA: TGTGCCAGCAGCTTAAGGGCGGGGGGGCCGGAGACCCAGTACTTC. It encodes CASSLRAGGPETQYF. The whole variable domain, remainder taken from reference TRBV7-3 and TRBJ2-5, is GAGVSQTPSNKVTEKGKYVELRCDPISGHTALYWYRQSLGQGPEFLIYFQGTGAADDSGLPNDRFFAVRPEGSVSTLKIQRTERGDSAVYLCASSLRAGGPETQYFGPGTRLLVL.

This CDR3 reads CASSYPNEQFF. The CDR3 DNA is TGTGCCAGCAGTTACCCCAATGAGCAGTTCTTC. V usage is TRBV6-2 or TRBV6-3 and J usage is TRBJ2-1; D is undetermined. Germline CDR1 reads MNHEY; CDR2 reads SVGEGT. The V end was cut by 2 bases, the J end by 6 bases, with 2 bases between. The length of the CDR3 is 11 residues.

The rearrangement links TRBV20-1 to TRBJ2-3; no clear D gene. CDR3 size: 13 residues. CDR1 is DFQATT, CDR2 SNEGSKA, per germline (reference sequence). Trimming stripped 0 bases from V and 1 base from J, with 5 bases between. The CDR3 DNA reads as TGCAGTGCTAGAGATACCCGCACAGATACGCAGTATTTT. This translates into CSARDTRTDTQYF.

The chain employs TRBV29-1 and TRBJ2-5; D gene unclear. From germline, CDR1 is SQVTM and CDR2 ANQGSEA. CDR3 length: 12 residues. Trimming shortened V by 4 bases and J by 2 bases, and 8 bases separated the two germline ends. The chain's CDR3 is CSVGGGQETQYF. The CDR3 DNA is TGCAGCGTTGGCGGCGGTCAAGAGACCCAGTACTTC.

The chain links TRBV6-5 to TRBJ2-1; the match to TRBD2 covers 14 bases. Trimming at V came to 0 bases and at J to 2 bases, leaving 3 bases not matched to a gene. The length of the CDR3 is 18 residues. Germline V CDR1 and CDR2: MNHEY, SVGAGI. Here the CDR3 reads CASSYSGLAGGPYNEQFF. The CDR3, as DNA: TGTGCCAGCAGTTACTCCGGACTAGCGGGGGGACCCTACAATGAGCAGTTCTTC.

This clonotype has only a few counts. The V and J genes are TRBV27 and TRBJ2-7; D might be TRBD1 or TRBD2, each matching 5 bases. The CDR3 has 16 amino acids. The V end lost 5 bases, the J end lost 2 bases, and 19 bases lay between the germline ends. Per germline, CDR1 MNHEY and CDR2 SMNVEV (reference sequence). DNA of the CDR3: TGTGCCAGCAGTCCCCAGGTTGGGGGAACCCCCTACGAGCAGTACTTC. Residues: CASSPQVGGTPYEQYF.

V is TRBV6-4 and J is TRBJ2-1, with 9 bases that match TRBD1. Germline loops: CDR1 MRHNA, CDR2 SNTAGT. V was pared by 0 bases and J by 7 bases, with 4 bases of the junction left unmatched. The CDR3 sequence is 15 residues long. CDR3 residues: CASSDSGTGLNEQFF. CDR3 sequence (DNA): TGTGCCAGCAGTGACTCAGGGACAGGGTTAAATGAGCAGTTCTTC.

The CDR3 bases are TGCAGCGTTGGTGGGAGGAGGACCTACGAGCAGTACTTC. This encodes CSVGGRRTYEQYF. The chain has TRBV29-1 and TRBJ2-7, with D perhaps TRBD2 (6 bases). CDR3 length equals 13 residues. From germline, CDR1 is SQVTM and CDR2 ANQGSEA. V shed 4 bases and J shed 2 bases, with 12 bases lying between them.

This clonotype was seen a few times. The rearrangement joins TRBV7-9 to TRBJ2-3, with a tentative D call TRBD2 (5 bases). The germline gives CDR1 SEHNR, CDR2 FQNEAQ (reference sequence). The germline V and J ends were trimmed by 8 bases and 7 bases, with 13 bases remaining between them. CDR3 length equals 12 residues. CDR3: CASADSGNTQYF. For the CDR3, the DNA is TGTGCCAGCGCGGACTCTGGGAATACGCAGTATTTT.

This rearrangement joins TRBV20-1 to TRBJ2-7; 8 bases line up with TRBD2. The germline gives CDR1 DFQATT, CDR2 SNEGSKA (reference sequence). The V and J ends lost 6 bases and 5 bases, in that order; junction bases with no gene match: 15. The CDR3 consists of 15 residues. CDR3: CSANSRGGSLDEQYF. The CDR3 bases are TGCAGTGCCAACTCCCGGGGGGGGAGTCTAGACGAGCAGTACTTC.

V and J are TRBV5-1 and TRBJ2-3; D unresolved. Trimming stripped 1 base from V and 0 bases from J, with 6 bases between. CDR3 length: 14 amino acids. Germline CDR1 SGHRS, CDR2 YFSETQ. The CDR3 sequence is CASSLQDSTDTQYF. The CDR3 DNA reads as TGCGCCAGCAGCTTGCAGGACAGCACAGATACGCAGTATTTT.

This clonotype was counted a few times. The chain joins TRBV6-5 to TRBJ2-4, with 8 bases identical to TRBD2. TRBJ2-7 explains the end of the DNA better; the J call may be wrong. CDR3 length equals 16 residues. The germline gives CDR1 MNHEY, CDR2 SVGAGI. The CDR3 is CASSYSRFSGAYEQYF. The CDR3 nucleotides are TGTGCCAGCAGTTACAGTAGGTTTAGCGGGGCCTACGAGCAGTACTTC.

This clonotype was detected once. This chain joins TRBV9 and TRBJ1-4; 8 bases match TRBD1. This CDR3 spans 13 amino acids. CDR1 and CDR2 from the germline V gene are SGDLS and YYNGEE. Trimming cost V 4 bases and J 5 bases; bases outside gene matches: 1. CDR3 bases: TGTGCCAGCAGCCGGACAGGGAATGAAAAACTGTTTTTT. Its translation is CASSRTGNEKLFF.